The clone carrying this T cell receptor (beta chain) showed up many times. This entry comes from a study of T cells in Graves' hyperthyroidism and ophthalmopathy. The CDR3 regions of TCR beta were amplified from RNA transcripts. Initially, a first-round RT-PCR of the TCR CDR3 employed the HTBI primer set. TCRdb redid the calling of the multiplex PCR reads with MiXCR, one entry per CDR3 protein. The sample has about 610,000 distinct CDR3 sequences, about 14% seen once. Sequencing was done on a sample of blood. The TCR comes from a woman aged 40 to 50 with Graves' ophthalmopathy.

CDR3 nucleotides: TGTGCCAGCAGTGAGGCGCTCCACGAGCAGTACTTC. Protein product: CASSEALHEQYF. This chain links TRBV2 with TRBJ2-7; D is uncertain. The germline V gene encodes CDR1 SNHLY and CDR2 FYNNEI. V lost 3 bases, J lost 5 bases, and 8 bases lay in between. This CDR3 region has 12 residues. The complete variable domain, with remaining parts taken from reference TRBV2 and TRBJ2-7, reads EPEVTQTPSHQVTQMGQEVILRCVPISNHLYFYWYRQILGQKVEFLVSFYNNEISEKSEIFDDQFSVERPDGSNFTLKIRSTKLEDSAMYFCASSEALHEQYFGPGTRLTVT.